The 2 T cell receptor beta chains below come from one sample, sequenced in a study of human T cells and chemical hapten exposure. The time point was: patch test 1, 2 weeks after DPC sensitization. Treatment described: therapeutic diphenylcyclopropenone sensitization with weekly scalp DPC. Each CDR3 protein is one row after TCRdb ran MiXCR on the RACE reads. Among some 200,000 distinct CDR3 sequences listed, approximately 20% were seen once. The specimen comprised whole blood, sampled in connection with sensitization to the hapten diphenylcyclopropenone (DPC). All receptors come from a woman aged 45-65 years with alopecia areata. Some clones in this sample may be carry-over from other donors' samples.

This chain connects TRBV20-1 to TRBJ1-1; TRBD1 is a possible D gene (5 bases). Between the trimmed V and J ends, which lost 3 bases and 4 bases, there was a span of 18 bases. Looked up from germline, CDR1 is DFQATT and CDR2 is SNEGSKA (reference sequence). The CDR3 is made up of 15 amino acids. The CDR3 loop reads CSARALHRRVTEAFF. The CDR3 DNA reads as TGCAGTGCTAGGGCCTTACACAGGAGGGTCACTGAAGCTTTCTTT.

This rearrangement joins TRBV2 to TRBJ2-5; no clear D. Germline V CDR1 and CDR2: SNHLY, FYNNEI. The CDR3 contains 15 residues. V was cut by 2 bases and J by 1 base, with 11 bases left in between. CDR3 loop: CASSERYRVQETQYF. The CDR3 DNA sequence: TGTGCCAGCAGTGAACGGTATAGGGTCCAAGAGACCCAGTACTTC. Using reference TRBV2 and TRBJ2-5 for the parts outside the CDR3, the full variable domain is EPEVTQTPSHQVTQMGQEVILRCVPISNHLYFYWYRQILGQKVEFLVSFYNNEISEKSEIFDDQFSVERPDGSNFTLKIRSTKLEDSAMYFCASSERYRVQETQYFGPGTRLLVL.